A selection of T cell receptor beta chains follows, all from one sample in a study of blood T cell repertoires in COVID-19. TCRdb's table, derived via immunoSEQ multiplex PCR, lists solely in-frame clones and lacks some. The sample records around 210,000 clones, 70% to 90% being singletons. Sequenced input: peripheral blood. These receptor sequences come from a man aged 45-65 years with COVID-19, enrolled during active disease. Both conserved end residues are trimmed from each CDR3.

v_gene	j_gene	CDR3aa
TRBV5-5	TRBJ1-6	ASSRAVGRGSYNSPLH
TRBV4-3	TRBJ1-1	ASSHSTGATEAF
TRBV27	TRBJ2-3	ASSPLAVGDTQY
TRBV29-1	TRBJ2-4	SAQGADGNIQY
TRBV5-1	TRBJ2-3	ASSLASGGPSADTQY
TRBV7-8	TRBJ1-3	ASSLGTGRSGNTIY
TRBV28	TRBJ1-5	ASSVGAPGRRGLGNQPQH
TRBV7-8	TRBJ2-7	ASTLTSGRANFHEQY
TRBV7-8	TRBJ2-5	ASSVHRGLETQY
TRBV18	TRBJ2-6	ASSPIAPPGANVLT
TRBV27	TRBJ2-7	ASSSLTLRSYEQY
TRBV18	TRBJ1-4	ASSPGQGAEKLF
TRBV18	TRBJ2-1	ASSFGSDNEQF
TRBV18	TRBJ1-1	ASSPGGFPEAF
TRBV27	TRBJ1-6	ASRRTGEIENSPLH
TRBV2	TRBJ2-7	ASTPGQDYEQY
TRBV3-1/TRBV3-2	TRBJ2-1	ASSPTYSGGSYNEQF
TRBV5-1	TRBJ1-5	ASSPSGYQPQH
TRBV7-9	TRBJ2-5	ASSSGLLGETQY
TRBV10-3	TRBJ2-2	AISESSSGRTGELF
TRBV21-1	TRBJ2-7	ASSKGGTGTPLYEQY
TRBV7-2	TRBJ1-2	ASSVDRDYGYT
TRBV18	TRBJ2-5	ASSPLESLGLAQY
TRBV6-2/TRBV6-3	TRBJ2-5	ASSYSILAGGETQY
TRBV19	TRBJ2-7	ASSLEDSYEQY
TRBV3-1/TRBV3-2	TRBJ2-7	ASSQEVRGGYEQY
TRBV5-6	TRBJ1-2	ASSLAQGTTGYT
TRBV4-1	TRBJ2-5	ASSQVKAGVETQY
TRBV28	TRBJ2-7	ASSPTGLYEQY
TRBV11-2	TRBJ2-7	ASSLVEGGYEQY
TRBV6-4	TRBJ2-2	ASRHRVDGELF
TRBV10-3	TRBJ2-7	AISSFRNEQY
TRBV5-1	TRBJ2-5	ASSLAGLGGQETQY
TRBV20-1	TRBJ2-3	SAPLTDTQY
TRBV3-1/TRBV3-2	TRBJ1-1	ASSRDGRGGTEAF
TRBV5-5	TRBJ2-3	ASSFLVRDTQY
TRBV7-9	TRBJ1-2	ALLGTRDYYGYT
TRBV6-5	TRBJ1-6	ASSYSVNSPLH
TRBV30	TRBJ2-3	AWGPRY
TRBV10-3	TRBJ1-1	ATRTENTEAF
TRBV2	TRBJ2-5	ASSVQGDWLGETQY
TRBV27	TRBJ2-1	ASRFLGTSSYNEQF
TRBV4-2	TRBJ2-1	ASSQGGSGSSYNEQF